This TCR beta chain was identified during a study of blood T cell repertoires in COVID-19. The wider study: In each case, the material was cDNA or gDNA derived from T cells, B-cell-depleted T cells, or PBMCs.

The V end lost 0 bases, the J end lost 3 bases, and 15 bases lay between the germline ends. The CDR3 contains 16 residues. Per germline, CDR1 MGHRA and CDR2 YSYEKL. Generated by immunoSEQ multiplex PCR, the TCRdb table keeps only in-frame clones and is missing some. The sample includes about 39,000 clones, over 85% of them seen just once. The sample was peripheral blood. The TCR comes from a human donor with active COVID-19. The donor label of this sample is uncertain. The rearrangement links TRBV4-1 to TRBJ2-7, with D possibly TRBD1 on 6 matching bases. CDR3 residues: CASSQEVGAFNYEQYF. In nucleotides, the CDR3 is TGCGCCAGCAGCCAAGAAGTGGGGGCCTTTAACTACGAGCAGTACTTC.